This TCR beta chain was captured in a study of blood T cell repertoires in COVID-19. Per the original data handling: Reference gene primers were amplified, and this amplification served to estimate nucleated cell counts. The repertoire was sequenced with immunoSEQ multiplex PCR; TCRdb's copy has only in-frame clones and lacks some. From that table come the V and J calls and clone size; the DNA was used to work out D and trimming. The sample has around 97,000 clones, about 87% seen once. The sample holds a few counts of this clone. From germline, CDR1 is LNHDA and CDR2 SQIVND (reference sequence). V lost 1 base, J lost 2 bases, and 9 bases lay in between. The CDR3 consists of 15 residues.

The chain couples TRBV19 to TRBJ1-3; D is ambiguous. The origin of this receptor is a human donor in a cohort sampled during active or convalescent COVID-19. Sequenced material: peripheral blood. CDR3 amino acids: CASSIGAGPGNTIYF. The DNA for the CDR3 is TGTGCCAGTAGTATAGGGGCAGGTCCTGGAAACACCATATATTTT.